These 18 T cell receptor beta chains came from one sample sequenced in a study of blood T cells in healthy people across ages. Alongside a J-beta primer mix, a sample-barcoded 5' primer served in a second PCR lasting about 7 to 12 cycles. A single record per CDR3 protein comes from TCRdb applying MiXCR to the 5' RACE reads. Of about 1.6 million distinct CDR3 sequences in the sample, about 31% were seen once. Sequencing input: blood. Receptors originate from a woman in her twenties or thirties in good health.

This clonotype was seen repeatedly, ten times or more. The J gene is TRBJ2-3, the V gene TRBV7-8; 8 bases agree with TRBD2. J lost 14 bases, V lost 5 bases, and 9 bases had no gene match. From germline, CDR1 is SGHVS and CDR2 FQNEAQ. The CDR3 consists of 12 residues. The CDR3, as DNA: TGTGCCAGCAGCACGAACCGGGAGGGTGGGTATTTT. Protein: CASSTNREGGYF.

This clonotype was seen a handful of times. The V call is TRBV27, the J call TRBJ2-3; no firm D call. CDR1 and CDR2 from the germline V gene are MNHEY and SMNVEV (reference sequence). The CDR3 loop spans 17 amino acids. V dropped 5 bases and J dropped 4 bases, with 22 bases sitting between them. The chain's CDR3 is CASSPRASNLFADTQYF. Here the CDR3 DNA reads TGTGCCAGCAGTCCTAGGGCTAGTAATTTGTTCGCAGATACGCAGTATTTT.

This chain links TRBV6-6 with TRBJ2-3, with D possibly matching TRBD1 (6 bases). Germline lookup yields CDR1 MNHNY and CDR2 SVGAGI (reference sequence). This CDR3 has 16 residues. Trimming removed 2 bases from V and 0 bases from J, with 12 bases in between. The CDR3 sequence is CASSYPRDISTDTQYF. CDR3 DNA: TGTGCCAGCAGTTACCCCCGGGACATCAGCACAGATACGCAGTATTTT.

V is TRBV27 and J is TRBJ2-7; no firm D call. Germline loops: CDR1 MNHEY, CDR2 SMNVEV (reference sequence). This CDR3 has 14 amino acids. V lost 2 bases and J lost 0, with 8 bases in between. The chain's CDR3 is CASSLKRSSYEQYF. CDR3 bases: TGTGCCAGCAGTTTAAAAAGGAGCTCCTACGAGCAGTACTTC.

This clonotype was detected a few times. The J gene is TRBJ2-1, the V gene TRBV5-1, with TRBD2 matching over 7 bases. This CDR3 has 18 residues. Per germline, CDR1 SGHRS and CDR2 YFSETQ. With 3 bases clipped from V and 1 base from J, the junction kept 13 bases outside the gene matches. CDR3 sequence (DNA): TGCGCCAGCAGCTCCCCGAGGGGAGAGCGGGGATCCTACAATGAGCAGTTCTTC. Protein sequence: CASSSPRGERGSYNEQFF.

This clonotype has just a few counts. This chain connects TRBV20-1 to TRBJ1-2; 10 bases fit TRBD1. Trimming took 7 bases from V and 4 from J; bases not matched to a gene: 15. The CDR3 is 16 residues long. Germline V gene lookup returns CDR1 DFQATT and CDR2 SNEGSKA (reference sequence). CDR3 nucleotide sequence: TGCAGTGTCGGGACAGGGGCCCTTCCTGGGGGCTATGGCTACACCTTC. Amino acids: CSVGTGALPGGYGYTF.

The DNA of the CDR3 is TGTGCCAGCAGCGTAGACAGGGCCAACGAGCAGTACTTC. Protein sequence: CASSVDRANEQYF. V usage is TRBV7-8 and J usage is TRBJ2-7, with 7 bases matching TRBD1. Trimming at V came to 5 bases and at J to 5 bases, leaving 6 bases not matched to a gene. The CDR3 is made up of 13 amino acids. The germline V gene has CDR1 SGHVS and CDR2 FQNEAQ.

This clonotype has more than one count but fewer than ten. The chain combines TRBV6-1 with TRBJ2-3; D possibly corresponds to TRBD2 (6 bases). Germline loops: CDR1 MNHNS, CDR2 SASEGT. Trimming stripped 6 bases from V and 9 bases from J, with 22 bases between. This CDR3 is 15 amino acids long. As DNA, the CDR3 is TGTGCCAGCAGATCCAGGGACTCCCTACTCCCAACGCAGTATTTT. Translating gives CASRSRDSLLPTQYF.

This rearrangement joins TRBV7-6 to TRBJ2-1; 10 positions agree with TRBD1. Germline trimming cut 0 bases from V and 7 bases from J; bases unmatched to any gene: 6. CDR3 size: 16 residues. Germline-derived CDR1 and CDR2 are SGHVS and FNYEAQ. This CDR3 reads CASSLASGQGVNEQFF. The CDR3 nucleotides read TGTGCCAGCAGCTTAGCGTCCGGACAGGGGGTGAATGAGCAGTTCTTC.

This clonotype has only a few counts. V gene TRBV6-1 combines with J gene TRBJ2-1; tentatively, D is TRBD1 or TRBD2 (5 bases each). Germline CDR1 reads MNHNS; CDR2 reads SASEGT. Trimming shortened V by 1 base and J by 3 bases, and 10 bases separated the two germline ends. CDR3 length: 15 amino acids. CDR3 nucleotides: TGTGCCAGCAGTGAAGGGGGGAAATACTACAATGAGCAGTTCTTC. Amino acid sequence: CASSEGGKYYNEQFF.

This clonotype has just a few counts. This chain links TRBV28 with TRBJ2-7; unclear D gene. The CDR3 runs to 13 residues. V gave up 3 bases and J gave up 2 bases, with 8 bases separating them. Germline assignment: CDR1 MDHEN and CDR2 SYDVKM. CDR3 DNA sequence: TGTGCCAGCAGTTTCAATTTTGCCTACGAGCAGTACTTC. Protein product: CASSFNFAYEQYF. Full variable domain (rest looked up from reference TRBV28 and TRBJ2-7): DVKVTQSSRYLVKRTGEKVFLECVQDMDHENMFWYRQDPGLGLRLIYFSYDVKMKEKGDIPEGYSVSREKKERFSLILESASTNQTSMYLCASSFNFAYEQYFGPGTRLTVT.

This clonotype appeared a few times. J is TRBJ2-7 and V is TRBV6-6; TRBD1 matches at 10 bases. The length of the CDR3 is 13 residues. Unmatched junction bases numbered 4, after V lost 8 bases and J lost 3 bases. Per germline, CDR1 MNHNY and CDR2 SVGAGI (reference sequence). CDR3 coding DNA: TGTGCCAGCCTGGGGACAGGGGACTACGAGCAGTACTTC. Translation: CASLGTGDYEQYF.

The chain links TRBV29-1 to TRBJ1-2; 8 positions match TRBD1. The V and J ends lost 7 bases and 3 bases, in that order; junction bases with no gene match: 7. The CDR3 is 13 residues long. Germline V gene data show CDR1 as SQVTM and CDR2 as ANQGSEA. CDR3: CSARTGKDYGYTF. CDR3 DNA: TGCAGCGCTAGGACAGGGAAGGACTATGGCTACACCTTC.

This clonotype was seen more than once but under ten times. This rearrangement joins TRBV6-5 to TRBJ2-3; D unresolved. V was cut by 7 bases and J by 6 bases, with 8 bases left in between. This CDR3 spans 11 amino acids. The germline V gene has CDR1 MNHEY and CDR2 SVGAGI. The CDR3 sequence: CASTIRDTQYF. The CDR3 DNA sequence: TGTGCCAGCACCATACGGGATACGCAGTATTTT.

This clonotype was detected ten times or more. J is TRBJ2-5 and V is TRBV7-9; no definite D call. Trimming took off 3 bases at V and 5 bases at J, with 7 bases between the two ends. This CDR3 region has 12 residues. CDR1 is SEHNR and CDR2 is FQNEAQ in the germline V gene (reference sequence). The CDR3 is CASSLNLETQYF. DNA of the CDR3: TGTGCCAGCAGCTTGAATTTGGAGACCCAGTACTTC.

This clonotype was detected only a few times. The chain employs TRBV10-3 and TRBJ2-1; the match to TRBD2 covers 13 bases. The CDR3 spans 16 residues. The junction had 7 bases not matched to a gene; V was cut back by 4 bases and J by 7 bases. Per the germline V gene, CDR1 is ENHRY and CDR2 is SYGVKD. The CDR3, as DNA: TGTGCCATCAGTGCCAGGACTAGCGGGAGTAAGAATGAGCAGTTCTTC. It is translated as CAISARTSGSKNEQFF.

This clonotype was observed a few times. This chain links TRBV6-2 or TRBV6-3 with TRBJ1-5; D is perhaps TRBD1 (5 bases). This CDR3 has 15 residues. Germline CDR1 and CDR2: MNHEY and SVGEGT. V shed 5 bases and J shed 4 bases, with 15 bases lying between them. The CDR3 DNA reads TGTGCCAGCAGTCCGCCGGGACGGATGAATCAGCCCCAGCATTTT. Amino acids: CASSPPGRMNQPQHF.

This clonotype was counted a few times. This chain joins TRBV18 and TRBJ2-3, with D possibly being TRBD2 (5 bases). Germline CDR1 reads KGHSH; CDR2 reads LQKENI. With 6 bases removed from V and 5 bases from J, the gap between germline ends came to 15 bases. The CDR3 sequence is 14 residues long. The CDR3: CASSPGVGKDTQYF. In DNA form, the CDR3 reads TGTGCCAGCTCCCCCGGGGTCGGCAAAGATACGCAGTATTTT.